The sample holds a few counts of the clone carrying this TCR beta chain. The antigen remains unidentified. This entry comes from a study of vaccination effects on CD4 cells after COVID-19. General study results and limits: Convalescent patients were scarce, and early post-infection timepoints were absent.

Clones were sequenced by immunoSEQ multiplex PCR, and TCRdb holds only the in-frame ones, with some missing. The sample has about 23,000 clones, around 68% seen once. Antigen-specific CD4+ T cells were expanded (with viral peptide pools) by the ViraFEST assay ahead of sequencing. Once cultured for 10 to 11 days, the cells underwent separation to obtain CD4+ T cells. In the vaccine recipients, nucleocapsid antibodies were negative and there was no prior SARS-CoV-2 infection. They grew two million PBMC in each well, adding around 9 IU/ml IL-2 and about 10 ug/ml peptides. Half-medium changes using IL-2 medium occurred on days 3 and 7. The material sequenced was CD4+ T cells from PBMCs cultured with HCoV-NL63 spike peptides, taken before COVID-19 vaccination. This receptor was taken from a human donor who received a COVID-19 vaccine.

The CDR3 bases are TGTGCCAGCAGTGAAAATGGACAGGGGTACGAGCAGTACTTC. This encodes CASSENGQGYEQYF. The V and J genes are TRBV6-1 and TRBJ2-7, with 9 nucleotides matching TRBD1. With V trimmed by 2 bases and J by 4 bases, 3 bases remained unmatched. The length of the CDR3 is 14 residues. Germline V gene lookup returns CDR1 MNHNS and CDR2 SASEGT.